The rows below give T cell receptor beta chains drawn from one sample of a study of CD8+CD57+ T cells in acquired aplastic anemia. TCRdb recomputed calls from the reads with MiXCR, one row per CDR3 protein. The sample lists 75,000 to 100,000 distinct CDR3 sequences, about 67% occurring once. Sequenced material: sorted CD4+, CD8+, or CD8+CD57+ T cells (not recorded which) from PBMCs. These TCRs come from a human donor with aplastic anemia. Each CDR3 is given with its conserved first and last residue.

V,J,CDR3
TRBV7-9,TRBJ2-5,CASALGQKETQYF
TRBV19,TRBJ2-3,CASSTTSGDTDTQYF
TRBV20-1,TRBJ2-5,CSARSRGQTQYF
TRBV15,TRBJ1-2,CATSRVVGDYTF
TRBV20-1,TRBJ1-6,CSAVRQGDNSPLHF
TRBV20-1,TRBJ1-4,CSASALVNEKLFF
TRBV5-1,TRBJ1-6,CASSLNDRTVYNSPLHF
TRBV20-1,TRBJ2-3,CSARGWANTDTQYF
TRBV12-3/TRBV12-4,TRBJ2-7,CASSLYASSYEQYF
TRBV15,TRBJ1-5,CATKRFGSNQPQHF
TRBV24-1,TRBJ1-2,CATSPGEGYGYTF